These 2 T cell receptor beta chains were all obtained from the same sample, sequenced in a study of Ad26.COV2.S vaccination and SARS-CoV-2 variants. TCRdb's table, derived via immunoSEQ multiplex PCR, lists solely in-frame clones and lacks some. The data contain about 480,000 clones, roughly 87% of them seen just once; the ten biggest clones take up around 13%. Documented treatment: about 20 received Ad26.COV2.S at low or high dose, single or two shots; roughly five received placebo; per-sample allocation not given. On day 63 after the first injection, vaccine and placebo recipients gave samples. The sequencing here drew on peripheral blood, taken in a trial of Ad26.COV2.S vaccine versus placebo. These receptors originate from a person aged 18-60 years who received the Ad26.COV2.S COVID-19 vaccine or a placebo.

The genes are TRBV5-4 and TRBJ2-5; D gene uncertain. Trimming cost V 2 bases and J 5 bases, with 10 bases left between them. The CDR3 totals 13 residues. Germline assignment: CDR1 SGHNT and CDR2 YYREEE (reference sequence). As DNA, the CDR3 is TGTGCCAGCAGCTTCAGGACGGTGGAGACCCAGTACTTC. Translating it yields CASSFRTVETQYF.

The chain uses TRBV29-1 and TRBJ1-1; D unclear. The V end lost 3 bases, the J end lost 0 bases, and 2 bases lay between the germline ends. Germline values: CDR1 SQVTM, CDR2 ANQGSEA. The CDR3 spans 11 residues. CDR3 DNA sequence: TGCAGCGTTGAGGTGAACACTGAAGCTTTCTTT. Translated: CSVEVNTEAFF.